Below, 22 T cell receptor beta chains from the same sample are listed, as sequenced in a study of blood T cells in healthy people across ages (dated by TCRdb to 2014 to 2015). Libraries came from 5' RACE. The instrument was an Illumina HiSeq 2500. The second PCR ran for about 7 to 11 cycles and used a J-beta primer mix along with a sample-barcoded 5' primer. TCRdb reworked the public reads: Q25 trimming with fastp, MiXCR clone assembly, productive beta chains retained. Rows are unified per CDR3 protein, each entry keeping the most common DNA and genes. The sample table contains roughly 900,000 distinct CDR3 sequences; only one count was recorded for around 48% of them. Around an eighth of the sample rests with the top ten. Sequenced: blood. The origin of the receptors is a man under 40 in good health.

The V and J genes are TRBV28 and TRBJ2-7; the D gene is possibly TRBD2 (5 bases). There are 17 residues in the CDR3. Per germline, CDR1 MDHEN and CDR2 SYDVKM. V was pared by 2 bases and J by 0 bases, with 17 bases between. CDR3 sequence reads: CASSLTGFKESSYEQYF. As DNA, the CDR3 is TGTGCCAGCAGTTTAACGGGATTCAAAGAGTCCTCCTACGAGCAGTACTTC. Supplemented by reference TRBV28 and TRBJ2-7, the full variable domain reads DVKVTQSSRYLVKRTGEKVFLECVQDMDHENMFWYRQDPGLGLRLIYFSYDVKMKEKGDIPEGYSVSREKKERFSLILESASTNQTSMYLCASSLTGFKESSYEQYFGPGTRLTVT.

This clonotype was counted between two and nine times. The chain links TRBV20-1 to TRBJ1-1; unclear D gene. CDR3 size: 14 residues. V shed 1 base and J shed 4 bases, with 13 bases lying between them. Germline lookup yields CDR1 DFQATT and CDR2 SNEGSKA (reference sequence). The CDR3: CSARVAPAGTEAFF. In nucleotides, the CDR3 is TGCAGTGCTAGAGTGGCCCCCGCCGGCACTGAAGCTTTCTTT.

The chain joins TRBV7-2 to TRBJ2-5; 7 bases fit TRBD1. Unmatched junction bases numbered 9, after V lost 1 base and J lost 13 bases. CDR3 size: 13 residues. The germline V gene has CDR1 SGHTA and CDR2 FQGNSA. The DNA of the CDR3 is TGTGCCAGCAGCTTAGGGTCGGGACAGTGGTTGTACTTC. Its translation is CASSLGSGQWLYF. The entire variable domain, with the rest obtained from reference TRBV7-2 and TRBJ2-5, is as follows: GAGVSQSPSNKVTEKGKDVELRCDPISGHTALYWYRQSLGQGLEFLIYFQGNSAPDKSGLPSDRFSAERTGGSVSTLTIQRTQQEDSAVYLCASSLGSGQWLYFGPGTRLLVL.

This clonotype was detected only a few times. A much larger clone lies a single base off, so this may be a read error. J is TRBJ2-7 and V is TRBV6-5, with 16 bases identical to TRBD2. Unmatched junction bases numbered 9, after V lost 0 bases and J lost 7 bases. Germline CDR1 MNHEY, CDR2 SVGAGI. CDR3 length: 18 amino acids. In nucleotides, the CDR3 is TGTGCCAGCAGTTACTCTGGGACTAGCGGGGGGGCATCAGTTGAGCAGTACTTC. Its protein product is CASSYSGTSGGASVEQYF.

In nucleotides, the CDR3 is TGTGCCAGCACCCGACAGGGGTTCGACGAGCAGTACTTC. This gives the protein CASTRQGFDEQYF. The chain couples TRBV12-3 or TRBV12-4 to TRBJ2-5; 8 bases line up with TRBD1. TRBJ2-7 explains the end of the DNA better; the J call may be wrong. The CDR3 contains 13 residues.

The chain employs TRBV11-1 and TRBJ2-1; the D gene is possibly TRBD2 (6 bases). Trimming pared 1 base from V and 6 bases from J, leaving 19 bases between. This CDR3 is 17 amino acids long. Looked up from germline, CDR1 is SGHAT and CDR2 is FQDESV (reference sequence). The CDR3 coding sequence is TGTGCCAGCAGCTTAGACATCGCGGGATGGGTTGGCAATGAGCAGTTCTTC. As protein: CASSLDIAGWVGNEQFF.

The gene calls are TRBV5-1 and TRBJ1-1; 8 bases align to TRBD1. This CDR3 has 18 residues. J was trimmed by 1 base and V by 4 bases; bases with no gene match: 15. The V gene's germline CDR1 is SGHRS and CDR2 YFSETQ. The CDR3 nucleotides read TGCGCCAGCAGCCCAAATTCCGGGACAGGTTTCCGGAACACTGAAGCTTTCTTT. This gives the protein CASSPNSGTGFRNTEAFF.

The gene calls are TRBV29-1 and TRBJ2-5, with a weak D call TRBD1 (6 bases). The DNA end favors TRBJ2-7, so the J call may be wrong. The CDR3 sequence is 12 residues long. Germline CDR1 reads SQVTM; CDR2 reads ANQGSEA. The CDR3 loop reads CSGFTGYDEQYF. The CDR3 region has the DNA TGCAGCGGTTTTACAGGGTACGACGAGCAGTACTTC.

The DNA of the CDR3 is TGTGCCTGGAGTGATGGAATAAAGGGCCTGTCCCATGGCTACACCTTC. This codes for CAWSDGIKGLSHGYTF. V is TRBV30 and J is TRBJ1-2, with D unresolved. Germline V gene data show CDR1 as GTSNPN and CDR2 as SVGIG (reference sequence). CDR3 length: 16 residues. V was clipped by 1 base and J by 6 bases, with 21 bases between them.

The chain employs TRBV20-1 and TRBJ1-2, with a tentative D call TRBD1 (6 bases). V was shortened by 6 bases and J by 9 bases, with 17 bases between the two germline ends. Germline V gives CDR1 DFQATT, CDR2 SNEGSKA (reference sequence). CDR3 length equals 12 residues. This CDR3 reads CSARFLGGSYTF. The CDR3 DNA reads TGCAGTGCCCGTTTTCTAGGGGGGAGCTACACCTTC.

V is TRBV29-1 and J is TRBJ2-3, with no clear D. Germline assignment: CDR1 SQVTM and CDR2 ANQGSEA. This CDR3 is built from 12 residues. Between the trimmed V and J ends, which lost 6 bases and 1 base, there was a span of 8 bases. The CDR3 spells CSVIARTDTQYF. The CDR3 nucleotides read TGCAGCGTCATAGCTCGCACAGATACGCAGTATTTT.

This rearrangement joins TRBV2 to TRBJ1-6; 8 bases are shared with TRBD1. Unmatched junction bases numbered 8, after V lost 6 bases and J lost 10 bases. The germline V gene encodes CDR1 SNHLY and CDR2 FYNNEI. The CDR3 has 14 amino acids. The CDR3 DNA reads TGTGCCAGCAGACCTACAGGGGGGGTATCACCCCTCCACTTT. Amino acid sequence: CASRPTGGVSPLHF.

J is TRBJ2-4 and V is TRBV29-1, with TRBD1 matching 10 bases. The CDR3 totals 12 residues. V lost 7 bases to trimming and J lost 13 bases; unmatched junction nucleotides: 10. Germline V gene data show CDR1 as SQVTM and CDR2 as ANQGSEA. The CDR3 bases are TGCAGCGCTCGGGACAGGGGTCGGGAGCAGTACTTC. As protein: CSARDRGREQYF.

The chain recombines TRBV28 with TRBJ1-5; a possible D gene is TRBD1 (5 bases). This CDR3 spans 16 amino acids. V was shortened by 7 bases and J by 4 bases, with 20 bases between the two germline ends. Per germline, CDR1 MDHEN and CDR2 SYDVKM. The CDR3 sequence is CASKGYEGWGNQPQHF. CDR3 coding DNA: TGTGCCAGCAAGGGATACGAGGGGTGGGGGAATCAGCCCCAGCATTTT.

The chain employs TRBV3-1 and TRBJ2-1; 9 positions agree with TRBD2. V shed 8 bases and J 4 bases; nucleotides not matched to a gene: 6. The germline gives CDR1 LGHDT, CDR2 YNNKEL (reference sequence). The CDR3 is made up of 14 amino acids. The chain's CDR3 is CASGGSGGYNEQFF. For the CDR3, the DNA is TGTGCCAGCGGAGGTAGCGGGGGTTACAATGAGCAGTTCTTC.

This clonotype was seen a few times. The genes are TRBV20-1 and TRBJ2-7; a weak D match, TRBD2 (6 bases). Germline V gives CDR1 DFQATT, CDR2 SNEGSKA (reference sequence). The CDR3 loop spans 15 amino acids. Trimming took 5 bases from V and 2 from J, leaving 19 bases between them. CDR3 loop: CSAQRQNGGPYEQYF. CDR3 nucleotide sequence: TGCAGTGCTCAGCGACAGAACGGGGGACCCTACGAGCAGTACTTC.

V and J are TRBV7-2 and TRBJ2-5; 8 bases map to TRBD1. This CDR3 region has 16 residues. V lost 2 bases to trimming and J lost 5 bases; unmatched junction nucleotides: 10. Germline loops: CDR1 SGHTA, CDR2 FQGNSA. CDR3 loop: CASSLNPRRGPETQYF. The CDR3 nucleotides read TGTGCCAGCAGCTTAAACCCACGCAGGGGGCCTGAGACCCAGTACTTC.

The rearrangement joins TRBV7-2 to TRBJ1-2; perhaps TRBD1 as D (6 bases). V lost 1 base, J lost 4 bases, and 10 bases lay in between. CDR3 length: 14 residues. Looked up from germline, CDR1 is SGHTA and CDR2 is FQGNSA. The CDR3 loop is CASSLGGGPYGYTF. The CDR3 nucleotides read TGTGCCAGCAGCTTAGGAGGGGGACCCTATGGCTACACCTTC.

The V call is TRBV4-1, the J call TRBJ2-1; no definite D call. The CDR3 length is 12 residues. CDR1 and CDR2 (germline): MGHRA, YSYEKL. V lost 1 base and J 10 bases, leaving 8 bases between the germline ends. In DNA form, the CDR3 reads TGCGCCAGCAGCCAAGTGGACCGAGAGCAGTTCTTC. Translating gives CASSQVDREQFF.

The J gene is TRBJ2-7, the V gene TRBV20-1, with D possibly matching TRBD1 (6 bases). Germline values: CDR1 DFQATT, CDR2 SNEGSKA (reference sequence). V lost 8 bases, J lost 2 bases, and 19 bases lay in between. The CDR3 spans 14 residues. CDR3 loop: CSRADDRQPYEQYF. The DNA of the CDR3 is TGCAGTCGGGCAGACGACAGGCAACCCTACGAGCAGTACTTC.

The chain recombines TRBV11-2 with TRBJ2-7; D possibly corresponds to TRBD2 (6 bases). CDR3 length equals 18 residues. V was shortened by 1 base and J by 0 bases, with 19 bases between the two germline ends. CDR1 is SGHAT, CDR2 FQNNGV, per germline. The CDR3 loop reads CASSLGTGPGVLSYEQYF. The CDR3 DNA sequence: TGTGCCAGCAGCTTAGGGACCGGCCCGGGGGTCCTCTCCTACGAGCAGTACTTC.

The chain employs TRBV7-2 and TRBJ1-2, with 7 bases fitting TRBD1. V lost 5 bases to trimming and J lost 4 bases; unmatched junction nucleotides: 10. Germline V lookup: CDR1 SGHTA, CDR2 FQGNSA. The CDR3 is made up of 15 amino acids. CDR3 DNA: TGTGCCAGCAGCGGAACCGGGACAGACGTCTATGGCTACACCTTC. Its translation: CASSGTGTDVYGYTF. The entire variable domain, with the rest obtained from reference TRBV7-2 and TRBJ1-2, is as follows: GAGVSQSPSNKVTEKGKDVELRCDPISGHTALYWYRQSLGQGLEFLIYFQGNSAPDKSGLPSDRFSAERTGGSVSTLTIQRTQQEDSAVYLCASSGTGTDVYGYTFGSGTRLTVV.